Below are 14 T cell receptor beta chains sequenced from a single sample in a study of CD8+CD57+ T cells in acquired aplastic anemia. The patients chosen for sequencing had shown expansion of CD8+CD57+ cells (detected by flow cytometry). Using genomic DNA as the template, TCR beta VDJ and CDR3 profiling was carried out. TCRdb processed the reads anew with MiXCR; each CDR3 protein has one entry. The data hold a few hundred thousand distinct CDR3 sequences, with approximately 58% observed a single time. The sequenced material came from sorted CD4+, CD8+, or CD8+CD57+ T cells (not recorded which) from PBMCs. These receptors all stem from a human donor with aplastic anemia.

The chain combines TRBV7-2 with TRBJ1-3; the D gene is possibly TRBD1 (5 bases). This CDR3 has 15 residues. Trimming took off 5 bases at V and 8 bases at J, with 19 bases between the two ends. CDR1 SGHTA and CDR2 FQGNSA come from the germline V gene. The CDR3 nucleotides are TGTGCCAGCAGCCTTGGACGGGACGATGGCTACACCATATATTTT. Translation: CASSLGRDDGYTIYF.

This clonotype appeared a single time. CDR3: CASSPLLTQYF. The CDR3 nucleotides read TGTGCCAGCAGCCCCCTACTGACGCAGTATTTT. The rearrangement uses TRBV12-3 or TRBV12-4 and TRBJ2-3; no reliable D call. CDR3 size: 11 residues. V lost 6 bases to trimming and J lost 9 bases, with 10 bases between them.

The rearrangement joins TRBV29-1 to TRBJ2-7, with 9 bases lining up with TRBD1. The CDR3 length is 14 residues. The trim removed 7 bases at V and 4 bases at J, leaving 11 bases unmatched. Per germline, CDR1 SQVTM and CDR2 ANQGSEA. The CDR3 region has the DNA TGCAGCGGAGGGGACAGGGTCGACCCGTACGAGCAGTACTTC. It codes for CSGGDRVDPYEQYF.

The rearrangement uses TRBV19 and TRBJ1-5; possibly TRBD1 for D (6 bases). Germline V gene data show CDR1 as LNHDA and CDR2 as SQIVND (reference sequence). Trimming removed 7 bases at V and 3 bases at J, with 16 bases between. There are 15 residues in the CDR3. CDR3 residues: CASMEGGGTNQPQHF. CDR3 DNA sequence: TGTGCCAGTATGGAGGGGGGCGGAACCAATCAGCCCCAGCATTTT.

The chain has TRBV10-3 and TRBJ2-5; the match to TRBD1 covers 10 bases. CDR3 size: 15 residues. From germline, CDR1 is ENHRY and CDR2 SYGVKD. J gave up 7 bases and V 2 bases, and 7 bases lay outside the gene matches. The CDR3 spells CAISEPGTGEATQYF. The CDR3 DNA reads TGTGCCATCAGTGAGCCCGGGACAGGGGAGGCGACCCAGTACTTC.

This clonotype was observed a handful of times. The CDR3 protein is CASFASTTDTQYF. CDR3 sequence (DNA): TGTGCCAGCTTTGCGAGTACCACAGATACGCAGTATTTT. J is TRBJ2-3 and V is TRBV18; D remains unclear. CDR3 length: 13 amino acids. V shed 7 bases and J shed 2 bases, with 10 bases lying between them. Germline-derived CDR1 and CDR2 are KGHSH and LQKENI.

The table lists this clonotype with a few counts. This chain's CDR3 is CSATDPGTRATYEQYF. CDR3 nucleotide sequence: TGCAGTGCTACCGATCCCGGGACAAGAGCTACCTACGAGCAGTACTTC. The chain couples TRBV20-1 to TRBJ2-7; a possible D gene is TRBD1 (6 bases). The V gene lost 4 bases and the J gene lost 2 bases, with 21 bases spanning the gap. CDR3 length equals 16 residues. CDR1 DFQATT and CDR2 SNEGSKA come from the germline V gene (reference sequence).

This clonotype occurred many times. A much larger clone differs from this one at a single base, so this may be a read error. V and J are TRBV29-1 and TRBJ2-7; 10 bases align to TRBD1. The CDR3 is 14 amino acids. The germline CDR1 and CDR2 sequences are SQVTM and ANQGSEA. The CDR3 here is CSVVKGQGPYKQYF. CDR3 DNA sequence: TGCAGCGTTGTAAAGGGACAGGGGCCCTACAAGCAGTACTTC.

This clonotype was found a few times. The chain is built from TRBV25-1 and TRBJ1-1; perhaps TRBD1 as D (5 bases). CDR3 length: 15 residues. Trimming stripped 4 bases from V and 0 bases from J, with 12 bases between. Germline V CDR1 and CDR2: MGHDK, SYGVNS. The CDR3 DNA is TGTGCCAGCAGTGGACCAGGGCTCGTGAACACTGAAGCTTTCTTT. Translated, it gives CASSGPGLVNTEAFF.

The genes are TRBV5-1 and TRBJ2-1, with D possibly TRBD2 on 5 matching bases. The germline V and J ends were trimmed by 7 bases and 0 bases, with 17 bases remaining between them. The CDR3 is made up of 16 amino acids. CDR1 and CDR2 from the germline V gene are SGHRS and YFSETQ. The DNA for the CDR3 is TGCGCCAGCCAGAGGAGGATGGGGAGCTCCTACAATGAGCAGTTCTTC. It codes for CASQRRMGSSYNEQFF.

About this clonotype: With a much larger clone just one base away, this may be a read error. This chain joins TRBV5-1 and TRBJ2-1; TRBD2 aligns across 8 bases. Germline V gene lookup returns CDR1 SGHRS and CDR2 YFSETQ. This CDR3 spans 16 amino acids. The CDR3 DNA follows: TGCGCCAGCAGCTTGTTTACTAGCGGCGCCTACAAGGAGCAGTTCTTC. Its protein is CASSLFTSGAYKEQFF.

The chain carries TRBV20-1 and TRBJ2-1, with 9 bases matching TRBD2. The germline CDR1 and CDR2 sequences are DFQATT and SNEGSKA (reference sequence). The trim removed 2 bases at V and 0 bases at J, leaving 8 bases unmatched. The CDR3 is made up of 17 amino acids. The CDR3 is CSARTGGAGGSYNEQFF. The CDR3 DNA is TGCAGTGCTAGAACGGGGGGAGCGGGAGGCTCCTACAATGAGCAGTTCTTC.

The V gene is TRBV20-1, the J gene TRBJ2-7, with a possible D match to TRBD2 (5 bases). V dropped 3 bases and J dropped 2 bases, with 11 bases sitting between them. Germline-derived CDR1 and CDR2 are DFQATT and SNEGSKA (reference sequence). The CDR3 is made up of 13 amino acids. The DNA for the CDR3 is TGCAGTGCTAGGCCCAGGACTGCCTACGAGCAGTACTTC. It is translated as CSARPRTAYEQYF.

As for this clonotype: Sequence at one end of the junction differs from germline and may be a read error. The chain recombines TRBV4-1 with TRBJ2-5; TRBD2 might be the D (6 bases). Germline-derived CDR1 and CDR2 are MGHRA and YSYEKL. This CDR3 contains 13 residues. The CDR3 sequence: CASSLGVAGSQYF. The CDR3 DNA reads TGTGCCAGCAGCTTGGGAGTGGCGGGGTCCCAGTACTTC.